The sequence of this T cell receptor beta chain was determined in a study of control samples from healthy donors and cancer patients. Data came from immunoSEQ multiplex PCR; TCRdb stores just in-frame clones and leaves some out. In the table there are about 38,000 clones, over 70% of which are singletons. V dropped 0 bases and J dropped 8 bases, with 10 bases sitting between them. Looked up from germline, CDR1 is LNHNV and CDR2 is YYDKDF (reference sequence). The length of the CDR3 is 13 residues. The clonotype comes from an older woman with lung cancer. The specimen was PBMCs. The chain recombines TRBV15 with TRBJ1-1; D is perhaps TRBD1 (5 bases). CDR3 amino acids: CATSRDQGTEAFF. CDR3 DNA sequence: TGTGCCACCAGCAGAGATCAGGGAACAGAAGCTTTCTTT.